This T cell receptor (beta chain) is drawn from a study of T cells in Graves' hyperthyroidism and ophthalmopathy. Regarding this clonotype: The antigen is unknown.

The study, taken as a whole, reports: The authors' 13 V-J model separated ophthalmopathy from stable hyperthyroidism.

Using RNA transcripts as the source, TCR beta CDR3 regions were amplified. HTBI primers were employed in a first-round RT-PCR of the TCR CDR3. TCRdb itself ran the multiplex PCR reads through MiXCR, one entry per CDR3 protein. The sample consists of 400,000 to 500,000 distinct CDR3 sequences, about 13% of them appearing once. The length of the CDR3 is 13 residues. The germline V and J ends were trimmed by 0 bases and 6 bases, with 9 bases remaining between them. The V gene's germline CDR1 is DFQATT and CDR2 SNEGSKA (reference sequence). Each diagnosis drew on symptoms, thyroxine, TRAb, thyroid ultrasound and orbital computed tomography findings.

Source material: blood. V usage is TRBV20-1 and J usage is TRBJ2-1, with D perhaps TRBD2 (5 bases). The TCR was taken from a woman younger than 35 with Graves' hyperthyroidism. The CDR3 protein is CSARDDRGNEQFF. The CDR3 DNA reads TGCAGTGCTAGAGATGACCGGGGCAATGAGCAGTTCTTC.